The clone carrying this T cell receptor beta chain was counted between two and nine times. The table came from immunoSEQ multiplex PCR; TCRdb's copy has only in-frame clones and leaves some out. The sample includes 250,000 to 300,000 clones, 86% of them seen just once. The data were taken from a study of blood T cell repertoires in COVID-19. Germline CDR1 PRHDT, CDR2 FYEKMQ (reference sequence). The CDR3 length is 13 residues. Trimming cost V 5 bases and J 7 bases; bases outside gene matches: 5. The receptor's source is a man between 18 and 29 years old with active or convalescent COVID-19. The V call is TRBV13, the J call TRBJ2-1; 7 bases line up with TRBD1. The sequenced material came from peripheral blood. CDR3 DNA sequence: TGTGCCAGCAGCGTGGGCAGGGGGAATGAGCAGTTCTTC. Amino acid sequence: CASSVGRGNEQFF.